These T cell receptor beta chains were read from a single sample in a study of regulatory T cells in long-lasting Graves disease. TCRdb fed the multiplex PCR reads into MiXCR, producing one record per CDR3 protein. Here the sample spans a few hundred thousand distinct CDR3 sequences, about 22% being singletons. Sequencing was performed on peripheral blood mononuclear cells (PBMCs), taken when the disease was refractory, from a patient treated with antithyroid drugs. The receptors shown here come from a female donor with Graves disease. The CDR3 runs from the conserved cysteine through the conserved F or W. The D gene is left open where the match is weak. Rows give clone size only sometimes, using once, few, many, or a class for an expanded clone.

j_gene,abundance,d_gene,v_gene,len,CDR3aa,CDR3nt
TRBJ2-2,few,NA,TRBV6-5,16,CASSYSDWGNTGELFF,TGTGCCAGCAGTTACTCGGATTGGGGGAACACCGGGGAGCTGTTTTTT
TRBJ2-1,NA,TRBD2,TRBV11-2,15,CASRTLAGGPVEQFF,TGTGCCAGCAGGACGCTAGCGGGGGGGCCTGTCGAGCAGTTCTTC
TRBJ1-1,NA,NA,TRBV7-9,13,CASSFNTSTEAFF,TGTGCCAGCAGCTTTAACACGAGCACTGAAGCTTTCTTT
TRBJ2-4,NA,NA,TRBV7-2,15,CASSLGPGRENIQYF,TGTGCCAGCAGCTTAGGCCCCGGTCGGGAAAACATTCAGTACTTC
TRBJ2-5,NA,NA,TRBV5-6,15,CASSFSGPTQETQYF,TGTGCCAGCAGCTTTAGCGGACCGACTCAAGAGACCCAGTACTTC
TRBJ1-1,many,TRBD1,TRBV28,14,CASRTGTLGTEAFF,TGTGCCAGCAGGACAGGGACACTGGGCACTGAAGCTTTCTTT
TRBJ2-5,NA,NA,TRBV6-1,13,CASSGENSETQYF,TGTGCCAGCAGTGGAGAGAATTCGGAGACCCAGTACTTC
TRBJ1-1,many,NA,TRBV12-3/TRBV12-4,12,CASGQGWAEAFF,TGTGCCAGCGGCCAGGGCTGGGCTGAAGCTTTCTTT
TRBJ2-2,NA,NA,TRBV24-1,15,CATSDWGLHTGELFF,TGTGCCACCAGTGACTGGGGACTTCACACCGGGGAGCTGTTTTTT
TRBJ2-6,many,NA,TRBV12-3/TRBV12-4,15,CASSLSGSGANVLTF,TGTGCCAGCAGTTTGTCAGGCTCTGGGGCCAACGTCCTGACTTTC
TRBJ1-1,NA,TRBD1,TRBV2,15,CASSPDRGRLTEAFF,TGTGCCAGCAGTCCAGACAGGGGGCGCTTGACTGAAGCTTTCTTT
TRBJ1-1,NA,NA,TRBV6-2/TRBV6-3,14,CASTLDRETQEAFF,TGTGCCAGCACCCTAGACCGGGAGACCCAGGAAGCTTTCTTT
TRBJ2-5,few,TRBD2,TRBV3-1,15,CASSPWGGGQETQYF,TGTGCCAGCAGCCCTTGGGGGGGTGGACAAGAGACCCAGTACTTC
TRBJ1-5,many,NA,TRBV12-3/TRBV12-4,13,CASSFSRDQPQHF,TGTGCCAGCAGCTTTTCCAGGGATCAGCCCCAGCATTTT
TRBJ1-6,few,NA,TRBV10-3,15,CAISELGGNNSPLHF,TGTGCCATCAGTGAGTTGGGGGGGAATAATTCACCCCTCCACTTT
TRBJ2-7,many,NA,TRBV7-9,12,CASSYGSTEQYF,TGTGCCAGCAGCTACGGTTCTACGGAGCAGTACTTC
TRBJ2-7,NA,TRBD1,TRBV5-1,16,CASRPPLGQGTNEQYF,TGCGCCAGCAGACCGCCCCTGGGACAGGGGACCAACGAGCAGTACTTC
TRBJ2-2,many,NA,TRBV10-1,12,CASSESTGELFF,TGCGCCAGCAGTGAGTCCACCGGGGAGCTGTTTTTT
TRBJ2-6,NA,NA,TRBV6-9,16,CASSYLPGSGANVLTF,TGTGCCAGCAGTTACCTCCCGGGCTCTGGCGCCAACGTCCTGACTTTC
TRBJ1-3,few,NA,TRBV12-3/TRBV12-4,15,CASSFYVYAGNTIYF,TGTGCCAGCAGTTTTTACGTTTATGCCGGAAACACCATATATTTT
TRBJ1-2,many,TRBD1,TRBV7-2,14,CASSLTGTDYGYTF,TGTGCCAGCAGTTTGACAGGGACTGACTATGGCTACACCTTC
TRBJ2-5,few,NA,TRBV10-3,13,CAIRAQDGETQYF,TGTGCCATCCGGGCCCAGGATGGAGAGACCCAGTACTTC
TRBJ1-6,NA,NA,TRBV28,16,CASSPGSPPWNSPLHF,TGTGCCAGCAGTCCCGGCAGTCCCCCTTGGAATTCACCCCTCCACTTT
TRBJ2-5,NA,TRBD1,TRBV3-1,15,CASSPPGQGMETQYF,TGTGCCAGCAGCCCCCCGGGACAGGGTATGGAGACCCAGTACTTC
TRBJ2-7,many,TRBD2,TRBV10-3,16,CAISESISGGSYEQYF,TGTGCCATCAGTGAGTCGATCAGCGGGGGCTCCTACGAGCAGTACTTC
TRBJ2-5,many,NA,TRBV28,16,CASSTAGRGREETQYF,TGTGCCAGCAGTACCGCAGGTCGGGGCCGTGAAGAGACCCAGTACTTC
TRBJ1-6,many,TRBD1,TRBV6-5,15,CASSLGQGVNSPLHF,TGTGCCAGCAGTTTGGGACAGGGGGTAAATTCACCCCTCCACTTT
TRBJ1-1,NA,NA,TRBV20-1,17,CSARDEQDYTRFPEAFF,TGCAGTGCTAGAGATGAACAGGATTACACACGGTTCCCCGAAGCTTTCTTT
TRBJ1-5,many,NA,TRBV28,15,CASSSRTAGMKPQHF,TGTGCCAGCAGTTCCCGGACAGCGGGCATGAAGCCCCAGCATTTT
TRBJ2-5,few,NA,TRBV6-5,14,CASSYKSEQDTQYF,TGTGCCAGCAGTTATAAGTCAGAACAAGACACCCAGTACTTC
TRBJ2-7,many,NA,TRBV28,14,CASSGQGTSLEQYF,TGTGCCAGCAGTGGGCAGGGGACGTCGCTCGAGCAGTACTTC
TRBJ1-4,many,TRBD1,TRBV7-9,14,CASSRGQGWEKLFF,TGTGCCAGCAGCCGGGGACAGGGATGGGAAAAACTGTTTTTT
TRBJ1-1,many,TRBD1,TRBV12-3/TRBV12-4,15,CASSLGDREGTEAFF,TGTGCCAGCAGTTTAGGGGACAGGGAGGGCACTGAAGCTTTCTTT
TRBJ1-4,NA,TRBD1,TRBV27,15,CASSPMTGGTPELFF,TGTGCCAGCAGTCCCATGACAGGGGGGACACCAGAACTGTTTTTT
TRBJ2-3,once,NA,TRBV6-1,16,CASSPRGAAGTDTQYF,TGTGCCAGCAGCCCGAGAGGGGCCGCGGGCACAGATACGCAGTATTTT
TRBJ2-4,many,TRBD1,TRBV15,19,CATSRGGQGSNLAKNIQYF,TGTGCCACCAGCAGAGGGGGACAGGGGTCAAACCTAGCCAAAAACATTCAGTACTTC
TRBJ2-5,many,TRBD1,TRBV28,16,CASSLGGGQGMETQYF,TGTGCCAGCAGTTTGGGGGGGGGACAGGGGATGGAGACCCAGTACTTC
TRBJ1-5,once,TRBD1,TRBV18,14,CASSARDSRQPQHF,TGTGCCAGCTCGGCCCGGGACAGCCGGCAGCCCCAGCATTTT
TRBJ2-3,few,NA,TRBV5-1,16,CASSLWGSSGPDTQYF,TGCGCCAGCAGCTTGTGGGGGTCATCAGGCCCAGATACGCAGTATTTT
TRBJ2-2,few,TRBD2,TRBV28,16,CASSLMRLAGAGELFF,TGTGCCAGCAGTTTGATGCGACTAGCGGGAGCCGGGGAGCTGTTTTTT
TRBJ2-7,many,TRBD1,TRBV20-1,15,CSARAAGQGTYEQYF,TGCAGTGCTAGGGCCGCCGGACAGGGGACCTACGAGCAGTACTTC
TRBJ2-2,NA,TRBD1,TRBV28,15,CASRPGQGRTGELFF,TGTGCCAGCAGACCCGGACAGGGGCGCACCGGGGAGCTGTTTTTT
TRBJ2-3,few,TRBD2,TRBV6-1,15,CASSGTSGRTDTQYF,TGTGCCAGCAGTGGGACTAGCGGGAGGACAGATACGCAGTATTTT
TRBJ1-2,many,NA,TRBV28,21,CASSSRFVTFERDTPNYGYTF,TGTGCCAGCAGCTCTAGGTTTGTTACGTTTGAGAGGGACACTCCTAACTATGGCTACACCTTC
TRBJ2-5,many,TRBD2,TRBV7-2,16,CASSPRLAGGRETQYF,TGTGCCAGCAGCCCGAGACTAGCGGGAGGTCGAGAGACCCAGTACTTC
TRBJ1-1,many,TRBD1,TRBV27,15,CASSPGQGAATEAFF,TGTGCCAGCAGTCCTGGACAGGGGGCGGCCACTGAAGCTTTCTTT
TRBJ2-1,NA,TRBD2,TRBV28,21,CASSSPYTSTSGRAGNNEQFF,TGTGCCAGCAGTTCCCCCTACACCTCGACTAGCGGGAGGGCGGGTAACAATGAGCAGTTCTTC
TRBJ2-7,many,TRBD2,TRBV27,15,CASSFRGGVSYEQYF,TGTGCCAGCAGTTTTCGCGGGGGGGTATCCTACGAGCAGTACTTC
TRBJ2-7,many,TRBD1,TRBV2,15,CASSEGWDSSYEQYF,TGTGCCAGCAGTGAAGGGTGGGACAGCTCCTACGAGCAGTACTTC
TRBJ2-3,NA,NA,TRBV28,14,CASHTQGATDTQYF,TGTGCCAGCCATACCCAGGGTGCTACAGATACGCAGTATTTT
TRBJ2-7,NA,TRBD1,TRBV7-2,15,CASSPQTGGGNEQYF,TGTGCCAGCAGCCCACAGACAGGGGGCGGGAACGAGCAGTACTTC
TRBJ2-5,few,TRBD2,TRBV19,18,CASSGGASGSWNQETQYF,TGTGCCAGTAGCGGAGGGGCTAGCGGGAGTTGGAACCAAGAGACCCAGTACTTC
TRBJ1-6,NA,NA,TRBV6-1,14,CASSHSDSNSPLHF,TGTGCCAGCAGCCACTCGGACAGCAATTCACCCCTCCACTTT